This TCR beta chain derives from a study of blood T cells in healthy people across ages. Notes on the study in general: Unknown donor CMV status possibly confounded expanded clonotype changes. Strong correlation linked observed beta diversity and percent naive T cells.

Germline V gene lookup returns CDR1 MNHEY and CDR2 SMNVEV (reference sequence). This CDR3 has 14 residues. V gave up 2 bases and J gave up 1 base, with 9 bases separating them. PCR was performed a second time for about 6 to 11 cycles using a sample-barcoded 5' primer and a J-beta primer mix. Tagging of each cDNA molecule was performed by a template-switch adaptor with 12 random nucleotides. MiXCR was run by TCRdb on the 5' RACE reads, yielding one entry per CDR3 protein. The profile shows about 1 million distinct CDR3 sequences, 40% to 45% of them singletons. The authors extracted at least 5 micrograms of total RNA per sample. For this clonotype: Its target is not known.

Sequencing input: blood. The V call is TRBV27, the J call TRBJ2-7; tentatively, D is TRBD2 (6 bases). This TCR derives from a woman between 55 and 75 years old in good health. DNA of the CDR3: TGTGCCAGCAGTTTAATGCTAGCGTCCTACGAGCAGTACTTC. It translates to CASSLMLASYEQYF.